This TCR beta chain was sequenced in a study of blood T cells in healthy people across ages. Study summary: Template switching captured about one barcoded beta molecule per two T cells.

Many counts were recorded for this clonotype. Its matching antigen is unknown. CDR3 size: 18 residues. The junction had 19 bases not matched to a gene; V was cut back by 5 bases and J by 7 bases. A J-beta primer mix and a sample-barcoded 5' primer were used in a second PCR of roughly 7 to 12 cycles. TCRdb independently ran MiXCR on the 5' RACE reads; one entry per CDR3 protein. The sample shows roughly 550,000 distinct CDR3 sequences, under 30% of them seen only once. The study's findings and limits: It was found that TCR beta diversity correlated strongly with the percentage of naive T cells.

Separately, the same data were catalogued under a study of T cells of mothers and their children. That source reports: The study obtained over 8.5 million TCR beta CDR3 reads per mother and 3 million to 3.5 million per child.

The V and J genes are TRBV12-3 or TRBV12-4 and TRBJ2-5; 10 nucleotides line up with TRBD2. The sample comprised blood. This clonotype originated in a boy younger than 18 in good health. The chain's CDR3 is CASSLRGAASGSMGTQYF. The CDR3 nucleotides read TGTGCCAGCAGTCTCAGGGGTGCGGCTAGCGGGAGTATGGGGACCCAGTACTTC.